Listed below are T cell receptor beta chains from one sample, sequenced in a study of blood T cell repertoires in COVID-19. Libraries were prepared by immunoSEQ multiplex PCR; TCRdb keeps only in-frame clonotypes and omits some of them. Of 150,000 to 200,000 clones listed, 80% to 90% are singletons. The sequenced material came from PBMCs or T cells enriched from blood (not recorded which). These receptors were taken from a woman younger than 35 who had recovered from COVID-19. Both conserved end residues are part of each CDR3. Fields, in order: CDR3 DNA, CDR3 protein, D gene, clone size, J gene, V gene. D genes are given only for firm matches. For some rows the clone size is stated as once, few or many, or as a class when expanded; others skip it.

DNA: TGTGCCAGCAGTTTATTGGACAGGGGATATTACAATGAGCAGTTCTTC
CDR3: CASSLLDRGYYNEQFF
D: TRBD1
size: -
J: TRBJ2-1
V: TRBV28

DNA: TGTGCCAGTAGTCTCCGGACAGGGGGTCTCTACGAGCAGTACTTC
CDR3: CASSLRTGGLYEQYF
D: TRBD1
size: -
J: TRBJ2-7
V: TRBV19

DNA: TGTGCCAGCAGCGCCGGGACTAGCGGGAACGGGGAGCTGTTTTTT
CDR3: CASSAGTSGNGELFF
D: TRBD2
size: -
J: TRBJ2-2
V: TRBV9

DNA: TGTGCCAGCAGCCTAACCTGGACAATTGGAAACACCATATATTTT
CDR3: CASSLTWTIGNTIYF
D: -
size: -
J: TRBJ1-3
V: TRBV7-2

DNA: TGTGCCAGCAGTGAGGGACAGGGGCTAGCCAAAAACATTCAGTACTTC
CDR3: CASSEGQGLAKNIQYF
D: TRBD1
size: -
J: TRBJ2-4
V: TRBV6-1

DNA: TGTGCCAGCTGCAGCGGGGGCCCCTACAATGAGCAGTTCTTC
CDR3: CASCSGGPYNEQFF
D: TRBD2
size: few
J: TRBJ2-1
V: TRBV2

DNA: TGTGCCAGCACCCAGGGCAGACCAAGCTATAGCAATCAGCCCCAGCATTTT
CDR3: CASTQGRPSYSNQPQHF
D: -
size: -
J: TRBJ1-5
V: TRBV28

DNA: TGTGCCTGGAGTTTGGAGGGCCCCAATGAGCAGTTCTTC
CDR3: CAWSLEGPNEQFF
D: -
size: -
J: TRBJ2-1
V: TRBV30

DNA: TGTGCCAGCAGCCTACCCCTGGGACAGGGCTACGAGCAGTACTTC
CDR3: CASSLPLGQGYEQYF
D: TRBD1
size: -
J: TRBJ2-7
V: TRBV7-9

DNA: TGCGCCAGCAGCTTGGATAGTCCGGGGGAATCACCCCTCCACTTT
CDR3: CASSLDSPGESPLHF
D: -
size: once
J: TRBJ1-6
V: TRBV5-1

DNA: TGTGCCAGCAGCTCTAGGGACAGGGGTTATACCATATATTTT
CDR3: CASSSRDRGYTIYF
D: TRBD1
size: -
J: TRBJ1-3
V: TRBV7-9

DNA: TGTGCCAGCAGCCAGGGACTGGGTGCTTTCTTT
CDR3: CASSQGLGAFF
D: -
size: few
J: TRBJ1-1
V: TRBV4-2

DNA: TGTGCCGGAGCCGGGGGAGGGCCGAACATTCAGTACTTC
CDR3: CAGAGGGPNIQYF
D: TRBD2
size: -
J: TRBJ2-4
V: TRBV2

DNA: TGTGCCACCAGCAGAGGCGGGATCTATGGCTACACCTTC
CDR3: CATSRGGIYGYTF
D: -
size: once
J: TRBJ1-2
V: TRBV15

DNA: TGTGCCAGCACCCCTCGCCGAGGGCGTGAGAACACCGGGGAGCTGTTTTTT
CDR3: CASTPRRGRENTGELFF
D: -
size: -
J: TRBJ2-2
V: TRBV27

DNA: TGTGCCAGCAGTGCGACAGGGAAATACCAGGGAGAGACCCAGTACTTC
CDR3: CASSATGKYQGETQYF
D: TRBD1
size: -
J: TRBJ2-5
V: TRBV28

DNA: TGCGCCAGCAGGATAGGACTAGATGGGACCCAGTACTTC
CDR3: CASRIGLDGTQYF
D: TRBD2
size: -
J: TRBJ2-5
V: TRBV5-1

DNA: TGTGCCAGCCGATTGACACCAAGCTCCTACGAGCAGTACTTC
CDR3: CASRLTPSSYEQYF
D: -
size: -
J: TRBJ2-7
V: TRBV28

DNA: TGTGCCAGCAGTTACGGACAGGGGAACTACAATGAGCAGTTCTTC
CDR3: CASSYGQGNYNEQFF
D: TRBD1
size: -
J: TRBJ2-1
V: TRBV6-5

DNA: TGCGCCAGCAGTGAGTCGGGTAAACCAGGACAGCTTGAAGCTTTCTTT
CDR3: CASSESGKPGQLEAFF
D: -
size: -
J: TRBJ1-1
V: TRBV10-1

DNA: TGTGCCACCAGCAGAGAGAAGGCTAGCGGGGGGGCCAGGGAGACCCAGTACTTC
CDR3: CATSREKASGGARETQYF
D: TRBD2
size: -
J: TRBJ2-5
V: TRBV15

DNA: TGTGCCAGCAGAGGGGTTAGTATTGAGCAGTTCTTC
CDR3: CASRGVSIEQFF
D: -
size: -
J: TRBJ2-1
V: TRBV2

DNA: TGTGCCATCAGCGGGGGGAGCTCCTACAATGAGCAGTTCTTC
CDR3: CAISGGSSYNEQFF
D: TRBD2
size: -
J: TRBJ2-1
V: TRBV10-3

DNA: TGTGCCACCAGCAGTCTCGGACTAGCGGGGGCCTACTCCTACAATGAGCAGTTCTTC
CDR3: CATSSLGLAGAYSYNEQFF
D: TRBD2
size: -
J: TRBJ2-1
V: TRBV15

DNA: TGCGCCAGCAGCTTTCGCGGGAGGGTTAAACAGGATCCCAATGAGCAGTTCTTC
CDR3: CASSFRGRVKQDPNEQFF
D: TRBD2
size: -
J: TRBJ2-1
V: TRBV5-1

DNA: TGTGCCAGCAGCTTGGGGACTAGCACAGATACGCAGTATTTT
CDR3: CASSLGTSTDTQYF
D: -
size: -
J: TRBJ2-3
V: TRBV5-6

DNA: TGTGCCAGCAACTTAGACGGAGCTTCCACAGATACGCAGTATTTT
CDR3: CASNLDGASTDTQYF
D: -
size: -
J: TRBJ2-3
V: TRBV7-2

DNA: TGTGCCAGCAAAGACCCAGGGTATTCACCCCTCCACTTT
CDR3: CASKDPGYSPLHF
D: -
size: -
J: TRBJ1-6
V: TRBV27

DNA: TGCGCCAGCAGCCCGCTAGCGGGGGGGCGCACCGGGGAGCTGTTTTTT
CDR3: CASSPLAGGRTGELFF
D: TRBD2
size: -
J: TRBJ2-2
V: TRBV4-3

DNA: TGTGCCAGCAGCCACGGCGGGAGTATACAAGAGACCCAGTACTTC
CDR3: CASSHGGSIQETQYF
D: TRBD2
size: -
J: TRBJ2-5
V: TRBV16

DNA: TGTGCCAGCAGCTTGACAGGGGGCGAAGTCGAGCAGTACTTC
CDR3: CASSLTGGEVEQYF
D: TRBD1
size: -
J: TRBJ2-7
V: TRBV11-2

DNA: TGTGCCAGCAGCTTATTCGTCAGGGGGCCCACCGGGGAGCTGTTTTTT
CDR3: CASSLFVRGPTGELFF
D: TRBD1
size: few
J: TRBJ2-2
V: TRBV7-2

DNA: TGTGCCAGCTCACCACCATCCGGGACTAGCGGGGGACGGGTCCAGTTCTTC
CDR3: CASSPPSGTSGGRVQFF
D: TRBD2
size: -
J: TRBJ2-1
V: TRBV18

DNA: TGTGCCAGCAGCCTAGGACAGGGGCTATATCAGCCCCAGCATTTT
CDR3: CASSLGQGLYQPQHF
D: TRBD1
size: -
J: TRBJ1-5
V: TRBV6-5

DNA: TGCGCCAGCACCCTGGGACAGGGGGCGAGGGAGCAGTTCTTC
CDR3: CASTLGQGAREQFF
D: TRBD1
size: -
J: TRBJ2-1
V: TRBV5-1

DNA: TGTGCCAGCAGCTTAGCATGGGCGAACACTGAAGCTTTCTTT
CDR3: CASSLAWANTEAFF
D: -
size: -
J: TRBJ1-1
V: TRBV7-2

DNA: TGTGCCAGCAGCGTAGGTGTAGCGGGGTCTTACGAGCAGTACTTC
CDR3: CASSVGVAGSYEQYF
D: TRBD2
size: -
J: TRBJ2-7
V: TRBV9

DNA: TGCAGCGTTGAGGGCAGGGGATGGTTAAGCTCCTACAATGAGCAGTTCTTC
CDR3: CSVEGRGWLSSYNEQFF
D: -
size: once
J: TRBJ2-1
V: TRBV29-1

DNA: TGTGCCAGCAGCATCGGGACACTCGACGAGCAGTACTTC
CDR3: CASSIGTLDEQYF
D: -
size: many
J: TRBJ2-7
V: TRBV5-4

DNA: TGTGCCAGCAGCCCAACCGGGGGACGAGGCTCTGGCTACACCTTC
CDR3: CASSPTGGRGSGYTF
D: -
size: -
J: TRBJ1-2
V: TRBV7-8

DNA: TGTGCCAGCAGCCAGCCGGGACAGAGCACCGGGGAGCTGTTTTTT
CDR3: CASSQPGQSTGELFF
D: TRBD1
size: -
J: TRBJ2-2
V: TRBV5-4

DNA: TGTGCCATCAGTGCCGGACTAGCGGGGGAGACCCAGTACTTC
CDR3: CAISAGLAGETQYF
D: TRBD2
size: -
J: TRBJ2-5
V: TRBV10-3

DNA: TGTGCCAGCAGCGACATTAGACTAGAGAATGAGCAGTTCTTC
CDR3: CASSDIRLENEQFF
D: -
size: -
J: TRBJ2-1
V: TRBV11-2

DNA: TGTGCCAGCAGATTAGGGGGGGCCCCTAATGAAAAACTGTTTTTT
CDR3: CASRLGGAPNEKLFF
D: -
size: -
J: TRBJ1-4
V: TRBV6-5